This T cell receptor (beta chain) appears in the sequencing data of a study of OX40 agonist ivuxolimab in advanced cancers. Study at large: People who had prior anti-PD-1, anti-PD-L1 or anti-CTLA-4 therapy could take part, and under 50% had some. Among those treated, three patients had partial responses, one with hepatocellular carcinoma and two with cutaneous melanoma.

This table comes from immunoSEQ multiplex PCR, and its TCRdb copy is limited to in-frame clones, with some not included. The sample consists of roughly 80,000 clones, approximately 85% of them appearing once. The sampling schedule covered blood at baseline, cycle 4 day 1, and cycle 7 day 1. Germline V gene data show CDR1 as LNHDA and CDR2 as SQIVND (reference sequence). This CDR3 has 12 amino acids. V lost 3 bases to trimming and J lost 5 bases, with 4 bases between them. V usage is TRBV19 and J usage is TRBJ2-2; D is ambiguous. This receptor was identified in an adult with an advanced solid tumor such as melanoma, head and neck, liver or kidney cancer. Specimen: CD4+ or CD8+ T cells sorted from blood, collected in a trial of the OX40 agonist ivuxolimab. Here the CDR3 reads CASSIETGELFF. The CDR3, as DNA: TGTGCCAGTAGTATCGAGACCGGGGAGCTGTTTTTT.